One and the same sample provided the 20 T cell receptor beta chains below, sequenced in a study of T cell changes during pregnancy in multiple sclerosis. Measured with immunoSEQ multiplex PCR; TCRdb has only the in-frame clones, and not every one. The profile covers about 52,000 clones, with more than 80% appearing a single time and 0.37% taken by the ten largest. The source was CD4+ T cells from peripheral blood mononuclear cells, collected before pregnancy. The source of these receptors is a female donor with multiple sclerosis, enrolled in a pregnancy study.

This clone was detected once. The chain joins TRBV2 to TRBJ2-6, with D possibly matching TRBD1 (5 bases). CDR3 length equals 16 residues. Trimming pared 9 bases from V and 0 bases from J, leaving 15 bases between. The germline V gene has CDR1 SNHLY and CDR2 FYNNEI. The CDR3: CASTREGVSGANVLTF. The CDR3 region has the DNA TGTGCCAGTACCAGGGAAGGGGTCTCTGGGGCCAACGTCCTGACTTTC.

The CDR3 protein is CASSTRLVRTDTQYF. The CDR3 DNA sequence: TGTGCCAGTAGTACGCGACTAGTAAGGACAGATACGCAGTATTTT. V gene TRBV19 combines with J gene TRBJ2-3, with a weak D call TRBD2 (6 bases). V shed 4 bases and J shed 3 bases, with 14 bases lying between them. This CDR3 contains 15 residues. Per germline, CDR1 LNHDA and CDR2 SQIVND (reference sequence). The entire variable domain, with the rest obtained from reference TRBV19 and TRBJ2-3, is as follows: DGGITQSPKYLFRKEGQNVTLSCEQNLNHDAMYWYRQDPGQGLRLIYYSQIVNDFQKGDIAEGYSVSREKKESFPLTVTSAQKNPTAFYLCASSTRLVRTDTQYFGPGTRLTVL.

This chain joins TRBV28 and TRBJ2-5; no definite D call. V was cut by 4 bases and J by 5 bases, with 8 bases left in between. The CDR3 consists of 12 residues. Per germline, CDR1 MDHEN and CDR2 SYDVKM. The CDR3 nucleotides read TGTGCCAGCAGTTCCCGGTCGGAGACCCAGTACTTC. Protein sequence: CASSSRSETQYF.

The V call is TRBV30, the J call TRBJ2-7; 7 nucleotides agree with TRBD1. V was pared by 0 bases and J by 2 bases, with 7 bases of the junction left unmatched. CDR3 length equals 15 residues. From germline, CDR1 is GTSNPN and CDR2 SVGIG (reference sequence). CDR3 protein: CAWSVSTGKPYEQYF. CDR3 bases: TGTGCCTGGAGTGTATCGACAGGGAAACCCTACGAGCAGTACTTC.

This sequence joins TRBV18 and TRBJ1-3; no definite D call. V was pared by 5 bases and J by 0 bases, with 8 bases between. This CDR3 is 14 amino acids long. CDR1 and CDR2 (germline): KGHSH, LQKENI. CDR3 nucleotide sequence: TGTGCCAGCTCAGAACAGACCTCTGGAAACACCATATATTTT. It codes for CASSEQTSGNTIYF.

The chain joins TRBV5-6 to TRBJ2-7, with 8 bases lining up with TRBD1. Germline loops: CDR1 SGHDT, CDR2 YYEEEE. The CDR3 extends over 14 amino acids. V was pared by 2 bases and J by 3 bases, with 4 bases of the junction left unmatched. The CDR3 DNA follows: TGTGCCAGCAGCTTAGGACAGGGTCGCTACGAGCAGTACTTC. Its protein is CASSLGQGRYEQYF.

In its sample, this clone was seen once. The CDR3 region is CASSPGGRNTGELFF. CDR3 bases: TGTGCCAGCAGCCCTGGAGGGAGGAACACCGGGGAGCTGTTTTTT. The V gene is TRBV11-2, the J gene TRBJ2-2; D is perhaps TRBD2 (6 bases). Trimming cost V 5 bases and J 1 base, with 11 bases left between them. CDR1 is SGHAT and CDR2 is FQNNGV in the germline V gene. The CDR3 is made up of 15 amino acids.

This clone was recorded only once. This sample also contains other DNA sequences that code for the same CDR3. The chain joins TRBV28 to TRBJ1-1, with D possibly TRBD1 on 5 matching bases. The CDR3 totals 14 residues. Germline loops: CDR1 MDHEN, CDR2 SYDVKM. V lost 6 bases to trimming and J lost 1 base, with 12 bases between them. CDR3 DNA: TGTGCCAGCAGCCTATGGGGGGGGAACACTGAAGCTTTCTTT. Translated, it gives CASSLWGGNTEAFF. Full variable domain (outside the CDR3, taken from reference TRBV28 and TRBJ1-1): DVKVTQSSRYLVKRTGEKVFLECVQDMDHENMFWYRQDPGLGLRLIYFSYDVKMKEKGDIPEGYSVSREKKERFSLILESASTNQTSMYLCASSLWGGNTEAFFGQGTRLTVV.

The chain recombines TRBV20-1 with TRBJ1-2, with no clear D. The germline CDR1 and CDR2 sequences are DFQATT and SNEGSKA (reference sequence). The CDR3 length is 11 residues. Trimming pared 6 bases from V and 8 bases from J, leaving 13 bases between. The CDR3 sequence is CSASEGNGYTF. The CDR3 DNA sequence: TGCAGTGCCTCGGAGGGTAACGGCTACACCTTC.

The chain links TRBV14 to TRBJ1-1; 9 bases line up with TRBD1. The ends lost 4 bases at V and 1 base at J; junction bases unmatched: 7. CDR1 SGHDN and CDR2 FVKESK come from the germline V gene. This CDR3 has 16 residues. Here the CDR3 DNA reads TGTGCCAGCAGCCGACGGACAGGGGTGGAGAACACTGAAGCTTTCTTT. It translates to CASSRRTGVENTEAFF. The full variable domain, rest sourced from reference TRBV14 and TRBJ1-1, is EAGVTQFPSHSVIEKGQTVTLRCDPISGHDNLYWYRRVMGKEIKFLLHFVKESKQDESGMPNNRFLAERTGGTYSTLKVQPAELEDSGVYFCASSRRTGVENTEAFFGQGTRLTVV.

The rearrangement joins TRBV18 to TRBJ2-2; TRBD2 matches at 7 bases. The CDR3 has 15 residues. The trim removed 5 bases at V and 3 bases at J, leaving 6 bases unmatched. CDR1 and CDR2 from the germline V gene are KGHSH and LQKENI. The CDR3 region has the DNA TGTGCCAGCTCAACCGCCGCGGGAGACACCGGGGAGCTGTTTTTT. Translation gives CASSTAAGDTGELFF.

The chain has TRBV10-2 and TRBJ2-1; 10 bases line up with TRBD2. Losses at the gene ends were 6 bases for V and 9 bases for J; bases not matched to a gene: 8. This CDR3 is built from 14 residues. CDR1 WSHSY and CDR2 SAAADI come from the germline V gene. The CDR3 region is CASRSSGSRGEQFF. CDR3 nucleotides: TGCGCCAGCAGGTCTAGCGGGAGTCGGGGTGAGCAGTTCTTC.

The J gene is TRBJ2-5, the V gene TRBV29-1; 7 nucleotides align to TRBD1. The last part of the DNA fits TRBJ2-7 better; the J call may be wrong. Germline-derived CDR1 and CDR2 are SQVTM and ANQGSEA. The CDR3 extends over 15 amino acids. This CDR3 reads CSVEDSTGLSYEQYF. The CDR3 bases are TGCAGCGTTGAAGATTCGACAGGGTTGTCCTACGAGCAGTACTTC.

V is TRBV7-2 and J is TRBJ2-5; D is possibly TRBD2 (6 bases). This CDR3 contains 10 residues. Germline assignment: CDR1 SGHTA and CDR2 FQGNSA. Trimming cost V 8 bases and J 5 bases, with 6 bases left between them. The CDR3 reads CASGGETQYF. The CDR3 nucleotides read TGTGCCAGCGGAGGGGAGACCCAGTACTTC.

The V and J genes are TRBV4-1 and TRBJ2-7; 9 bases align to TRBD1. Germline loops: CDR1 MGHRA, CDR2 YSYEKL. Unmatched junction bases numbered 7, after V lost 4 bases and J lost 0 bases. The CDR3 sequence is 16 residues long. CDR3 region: CASSPGVTGGSYEQYF. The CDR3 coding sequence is TGCGCCAGCAGCCCCGGCGTGACAGGGGGCTCCTACGAGCAGTACTTC.

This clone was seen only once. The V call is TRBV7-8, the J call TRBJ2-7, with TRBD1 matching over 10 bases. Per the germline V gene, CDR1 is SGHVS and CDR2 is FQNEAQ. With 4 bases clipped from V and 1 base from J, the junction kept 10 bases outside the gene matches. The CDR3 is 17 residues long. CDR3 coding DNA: TGTGCCAGCAGCTCGCCCGACCGGGACAGGGGATCCTACGAGCAGTACTTC. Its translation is CASSSPDRDRGSYEQYF.

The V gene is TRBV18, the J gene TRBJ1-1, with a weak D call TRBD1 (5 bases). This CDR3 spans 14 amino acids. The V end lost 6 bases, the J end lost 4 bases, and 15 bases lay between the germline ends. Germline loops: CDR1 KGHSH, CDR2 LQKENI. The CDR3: CASSPSGGGTEAFF. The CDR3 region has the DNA TGTGCCAGCTCCCCCAGTGGGGGAGGCACTGAAGCTTTCTTT.

The CDR3 sequence is CASSRQGLDYGYTF. Here the CDR3 DNA reads TGTGCCAGCAGTCGACAGGGGTTGGACTATGGCTACACCTTC. V and J are TRBV25-1 and TRBJ1-2, with TRBD1 matching 8 bases. CDR1 MGHDK and CDR2 SYGVNS come from the germline V gene. V shed 5 bases, J shed 3 bases, and the junction held 5 bases outside the gene matches. The CDR3 is 14 residues long.

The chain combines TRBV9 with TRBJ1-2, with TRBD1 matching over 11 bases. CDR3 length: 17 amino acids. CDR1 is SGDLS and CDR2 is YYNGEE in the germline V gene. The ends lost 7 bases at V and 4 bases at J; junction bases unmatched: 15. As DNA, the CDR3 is TGTGCCAGCGCTCAGGCCGGGACAGGGGGATTAGGCTATGGCTACACCTTC. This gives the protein CASAQAGTGGLGYGYTF.

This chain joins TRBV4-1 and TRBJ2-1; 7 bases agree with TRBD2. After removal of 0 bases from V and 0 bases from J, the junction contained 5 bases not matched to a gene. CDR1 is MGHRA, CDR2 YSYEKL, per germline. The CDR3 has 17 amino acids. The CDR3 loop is CASSQDPAGTSYNEQFF. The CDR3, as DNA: TGCGCCAGCAGCCAAGATCCAGCGGGAACCTCCTACAATGAGCAGTTCTTC.